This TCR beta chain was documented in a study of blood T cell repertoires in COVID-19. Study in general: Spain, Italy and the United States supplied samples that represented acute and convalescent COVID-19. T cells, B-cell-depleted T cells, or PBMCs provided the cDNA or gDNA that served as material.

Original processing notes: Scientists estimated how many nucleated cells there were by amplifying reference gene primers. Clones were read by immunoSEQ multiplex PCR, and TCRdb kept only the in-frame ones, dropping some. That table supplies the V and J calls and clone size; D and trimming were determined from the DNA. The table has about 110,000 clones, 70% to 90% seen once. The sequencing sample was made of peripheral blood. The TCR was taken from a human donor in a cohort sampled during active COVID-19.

CDR3 sequence: CASSPGGAVETQYF. In nucleotides, the CDR3 is TGTGCCAGCAGCCCCGGGGGGGCCGTAGAGACCCAGTACTTC. The J gene is TRBJ2-5, the V gene TRBV9; TRBD2 aligns across 8 bases. Looked up from germline, CDR1 is SGDLS and CDR2 is YYNGEE. V shed 4 bases and J 4 bases; nucleotides not matched to a gene: 6. The CDR3 is 14 amino acids. The full variable domain, rest sourced from reference TRBV9 and TRBJ2-5, is DSGVTQTPKHLITATGQRVTLRCSPRSGDLSVYWYQQSLDQGLQFLIQYYNGEERAKGNILERFSAQQFPDLHSELNLSSLELGDSALYFCASSPGGAVETQYFGPGTRLLVL.